A single sample gave rise to the 21 T cell receptor beta chains below, sequenced in a study of neurological immune-mediated disorders. MiXCR was run by TCRdb on the 5' RACE reads, yielding one entry per CDR3 protein. The data show about 26,000 distinct CDR3 sequences, 3% to 3.5% seen once. Specimen: PBMCs. These receptor sequences come from a woman in her twenties or thirties with multiple sclerosis.

This clonotype was picked up many times. This chain connects TRBV5-8 to TRBJ1-2; D is possibly TRBD1 (6 bases). CDR1 SGHTS and CDR2 YDEGEE come from the germline V gene. The V end lost 3 bases, the J end lost 4 bases, and 13 bases lay between the germline ends. The CDR3 is made up of 14 amino acids. This chain's CDR3 is CASSSQGPRYGYTF. DNA of the CDR3: TGTGCCAGCAGCTCACAGGGACCCCGCTATGGCTACACCTTC.

This clonotype was picked up many times. This chain joins TRBV5-5 and TRBJ2-7; TRBD1 aligns across 9 bases. With V trimmed by 0 bases and J by 2 bases, 6 bases remained unmatched. Germline CDR1 reads SGHKS; CDR2 reads YYEKEE (reference sequence). The CDR3 extends over 16 amino acids. The CDR3 here is CASSLGQGVFTYEQYF. CDR3 in DNA: TGTGCCAGCAGCTTGGGACAGGGGGTTTTCACCTACGAGCAGTACTTC.

This clonotype was recorded many times. The rearrangement uses TRBV29-1 and TRBJ2-1, with TRBD2 matching 7 bases. Germline V gene lookup returns CDR1 SQVTM and CDR2 ANQGSEA. After removal of 6 bases from V and 6 bases from J, the junction contained 8 bases not matched to a gene. The CDR3 runs 13 residues. CDR3: CSVVGGRSNEQFF. Written as DNA, the CDR3 is TGCAGCGTGGTGGGAGGGCGGTCCAATGAGCAGTTCTTC.

This clonotype was counted only a few times. The V gene is TRBV20-1, the J gene TRBJ2-5; 9 bases match TRBD2. V shed 0 bases, J shed 6 bases, and the junction held 8 bases outside the gene matches. The CDR3 contains 15 residues. Germline V gene lookup returns CDR1 DFQATT and CDR2 SNEGSKA (reference sequence). The CDR3 DNA sequence: TGCAGTGCTAGAGATAGCGGGGGCCCCGGGCAGACCCAGTACTTC. It specifies CSARDSGGPGQTQYF.

The gene calls are TRBV7-8 and TRBJ1-1, with D possibly being TRBD1 (5 bases). The CDR3 totals 13 residues. V shed 8 bases and J shed 1 base, with 11 bases lying between them. Germline loops: CDR1 SGHVS, CDR2 FQNEAQ. CDR3 in DNA: TGTGCCAGCTCCGGTAGGGGGAACACTGAAGCTTTCTTT. Protein sequence: CASSGRGNTEAFF.

This clonotype was counted many times. The rearrangement joins TRBV7-9 to TRBJ2-6, with D tentatively TRBD2 (5 bases). Trimming left V 5 bases short and J 4 bases short, with 18 bases between. Germline V gives CDR1 SEHNR, CDR2 FQNEAQ (reference sequence). This CDR3 spans 17 amino acids. In nucleotides, the CDR3 is TGTGCCAGCAGCCTCGATGTCACCTCGGGGGGGGCCAACGTCCTGACTTTC. Amino acid sequence: CASSLDVTSGGANVLTF.

This clonotype was recorded many times. The chain employs TRBV5-1 and TRBJ2-5; 11 bases are shared with TRBD2. V dropped 7 bases and J dropped 0; count of bases not matched to a gene: 5. Germline V lookup: CDR1 SGHRS, CDR2 YFSETQ. The length of the CDR3 is 15 residues. The CDR3 nucleotides read TGCGCCAGCTCGGGACTAGCGGCGAACCAAGAGACCCAGTACTTC. Protein sequence: CASSGLAANQETQYF.

There are a few counts of this clonotype. A single base separates this from a much larger clone, so it may be a read error. The chain recombines TRBV5-6 with TRBJ2-1; D is uncertain. This CDR3 region has 11 residues. V dropped 5 bases and J dropped 8 bases, with 8 bases sitting between them. From germline, CDR1 is SGHDT and CDR2 YYEEEE. The CDR3 reads CASRFTDEQFF. The CDR3 DNA reads TGTGCCAGCAGATTTACCGATGAGCAGTTCTTC.

This clonotype was recorded at least ten times. This sequence joins TRBV20-1 and TRBJ2-1, with 9 positions matching TRBD2. CDR3 size: 15 residues. CDR1 is DFQATT, CDR2 SNEGSKA, per germline (reference sequence). Trimming removed 0 bases from V and 6 bases from J; junction bases left unmatched: 6. For the CDR3, the DNA is TGCAGTGCTAGAGATTTGGGACTAGCTTTCAATGAGCAGTTCTTC. It specifies CSARDLGLAFNEQFF.

Points on this clonotype: With a much larger clone just one base away, this may be a read error. This chain links TRBV5-1 with TRBJ2-3; D not resolved. The CDR3 extends over 13 amino acids. CDR1 is SGHRS, CDR2 YFSETQ, per germline. V lost 0 bases and J lost 5, with 7 bases in between. CDR3 nucleotide sequence: TGCGCCAGCAGCTTGGAAAGGGTAGATACGCAGTATTTT. It specifies CASSLERVDTQYF.

This clonotype qualifies as medium-sized (0.01 to 0.1%). The genes are TRBV12-3 or TRBV12-4 and TRBJ1-1; weak D call: TRBD1 (5 bases). Trimming took off 5 bases at V and 5 bases at J, with 9 bases between the two ends. This CDR3 is 12 amino acids long. The CDR3 is CASSREGTEAFF. CDR3 coding DNA: TGTGCCAGCAGTCGAGAGGGGACTGAAGCTTTCTTT.

This clonotype was recorded many times. This sequence joins TRBV28 and TRBJ1-1; 7 bases agree with TRBD1. CDR1 is MDHEN and CDR2 is SYDVKM in the germline V gene. CDR3 length: 16 residues. With V trimmed by 2 bases and J by 2 bases, 8 bases remained unmatched. CDR3 sequence: CASSLKPGTANTEAFF. The CDR3 DNA reads as TGTGCCAGCAGTTTAAAACCCGGGACAGCAAACACTGAAGCTTTCTTT.

This clonotype was observed at least ten times. The J gene is TRBJ2-3, the V gene TRBV20-1, with TRBD1 as a possible D gene (9 bases). Trimming took off 7 bases at V and 4 bases at J, with 24 bases between the two ends. This CDR3 is built from 16 residues. Germline V gene data show CDR1 as DFQATT and CDR2 as SNEGSKA (reference sequence). The CDR3 spells CSGLGGGQGLSDTQYF. CDR3 DNA: TGCAGTGGGCTCGGGGGGGGACAGGGTCTCTCAGATACGCAGTATTTT.

The rearrangement links TRBV6-6 to TRBJ1-3; weak D call: TRBD1 (5 bases). The CDR3 is 15 residues long. Trimming left V 2 bases short and J 1 base short, with 9 bases between. Germline V gene lookup returns CDR1 MNHNY and CDR2 SVGAGI (reference sequence). The CDR3 region has the DNA TGTGCCAGCAGTTACCGGGGGAGATCTGGAAACACCATATATTTT. It specifies CASSYRGRSGNTIYF.

This clonotype was seen repeatedly, ten times or more. CDR3 sequence: CSHRADRGEQYF. In DNA, the CDR3 is TGCAGTCACCGAGCGGACCGGGGGGAGCAGTACTTC. The chain links TRBV20-1 to TRBJ2-7; D possibly corresponds to TRBD2 (6 bases). V lost 8 bases and J 7 bases, leaving 18 bases between the germline ends. Per the germline V gene, CDR1 is DFQATT and CDR2 is SNEGSKA (reference sequence). CDR3 size: 12 residues.

J is TRBJ2-7 and V is TRBV20-1; 10 bases are a match to TRBD2. V lost 1 base to trimming and J lost 3 bases; unmatched junction nucleotides: 6. Looked up from germline, CDR1 is DFQATT and CDR2 is SNEGSKA (reference sequence). The length of the CDR3 is 15 residues. The CDR3 sequence: CSARGGLARYYEQYF. CDR3 DNA sequence: TGCAGTGCTAGAGGGGGACTAGCGCGGTACTACGAGCAGTACTTC.

This clonotype showed up just a few times. V is TRBV5-6 and J is TRBJ1-4; D ambiguous. The CDR3 sequence is 15 residues long. Germline CDR1 and CDR2: SGHDT and YYEEEE. V lost 3 bases, J lost 7 bases, and 16 bases lay in between. The CDR3 region is CASSYESGIPEKLFF. The CDR3 DNA is TGTGCCAGCAGCTATGAGTCCGGGATCCCTGAAAAACTGTTTTTT.

The sample holds many counts of this clonotype. The V and J genes are TRBV6-5 and TRBJ2-2; the D is unclear. From germline, CDR1 is MNHEY and CDR2 SVGAGI. Deletions cut 7 bases from V and 0 bases from J, with 9 bases between. CDR3 length equals 14 residues. The CDR3: CASTLTPNTGELFF. The CDR3 DNA follows: TGTGCCAGCACTTTGACCCCGAACACCGGGGAGCTGTTTTTT.

This clonotype came up many times. The chain is built from TRBV20-1 and TRBJ2-7; D is uncertain. V dropped 0 bases and J dropped 2 bases, with 11 bases sitting between them. Germline lookup yields CDR1 DFQATT and CDR2 SNEGSKA (reference sequence). The CDR3 consists of 14 residues. The CDR3 DNA sequence: TGCAGTGCTAGAGATAGATACAGTACCTACGAGCAGTACTTC. The encoded protein is CSARDRYSTYEQYF.

This clonotype was observed many times. V is TRBV5-1 and J is TRBJ2-1, with a tentative D call TRBD2 (5 bases). This CDR3 is built from 14 residues. The V and J ends lost 5 bases and 8 bases respectively, with 17 bases between them. The germline V gene encodes CDR1 SGHRS and CDR2 YFSETQ. CDR3 nucleotides: TGCGCCAGCAGGTCCCTCGGGGAAGAGTATGAGCAGTTCTTC. Translated, it gives CASRSLGEEYEQFF.

At least ten counts were recorded for this clonotype. The chain uses TRBV6-2 or TRBV6-3 and TRBJ2-4; D not resolved. Germline CDR1 is MNHEY and CDR2 is SVGEGT. The CDR3 length is 17 residues. The V gene lost 5 bases and the J gene lost 0 bases, with 17 bases spanning the gap. CDR3 in DNA: TGTGCCAGCAGTGCAGTTGGGCGGACGGTAGCCAAAAACATTCAGTACTTC. Translating it yields CASSAVGRTVAKNIQYF.